The present T cell receptor (beta chain) was sequenced within a study of blood T cell repertoires in COVID-19. Background on the study: Sites in the United States, Italy and Spain provided acute and convalescent COVID-19 samples. Sources were T cells, B-cell-depleted T cells, or PBMCs; the material itself was cDNA or gDNA.

In the original analysis: Amplified reference gene primers provided the basis for estimating nucleated cell counts. Data came from immunoSEQ multiplex PCR; TCRdb stores just in-frame clones and leaves some out. Clonal size and the V and J genes are those of that table, whereas D and trimming came from the DNA. The sample has roughly 40,000 clones, 60% to 85% seen once. V was cut by 3 bases and J by 0 bases, with 12 bases left in between. Germline lookup yields CDR1 SNHLY and CDR2 FYNNEI. The length of the CDR3 is 15 residues. V usage is TRBV2 and J usage is TRBJ2-7; possible D gene TRBD1, 6 bases. Sequenced material: peripheral blood. This TCR came from a man between 65 and 85 years old with active or convalescent COVID-19. In DNA, the CDR3 is TGTGCCAGCAGTGATGGAGGACAGCCCTCCTACGAGCAGTACTTC. Translated, it gives CASSDGGQPSYEQYF.